These 15 T cell receptor beta chains came from one sample sequenced in a study of blood T cell repertoires in COVID-19. The protocol was immunoSEQ multiplex PCR, while the TCRdb copy is restricted to in-frame clones and leaves out a portion. This sample has under 200,000 clones, with 75% to 90% found just once. Sequencing was done on a sample of PBMCs or T cells enriched from blood (not recorded which). These receptors came from a woman aged 55-70 years who had recovered from COVID-19.

J is TRBJ1-4 and V is TRBV24-1; D gene uncertain. Germline V gene data show CDR1 as KGHDR and CDR2 as SFDVKD. V was shortened by 7 bases and J by 11 bases, with 22 bases between the two germline ends. The CDR3 spans 15 residues. CDR3 amino acids: CATRQAPPFHKKLFF. In nucleotides, the CDR3 is TGTGCCACCAGGCAGGCGCCCCCTTTTCACAAGAAACTGTTTTTT.

The V call is TRBV11-3, the J call TRBJ2-7, with D perhaps TRBD2 (6 bases). The CDR3 covers 13 residues. V lost 4 bases to trimming and J lost 6 bases, with 13 bases between them. The germline CDR1 and CDR2 sequences are SGHNT and YENEEA. This chain's CDR3 is CASSWGVDGEQYF. The CDR3 DNA follows: TGTGCCAGCAGCTGGGGGGTAGATGGCGAGCAGTACTTC.

The chain links TRBV4-1 to TRBJ2-1; 9 positions agree with TRBD1. This CDR3 contains 17 residues. Trimming at V came to 11 bases and at J to 0 bases, leaving 14 bases not matched to a gene. In germline, CDR1 is MGHRA, CDR2 YSYEKL. The CDR3 DNA reads TGCGCCGCTGGGGGACAGGGATCTTTGAGCTCCTACAATGAGCAGTTCTTC. This translates into CAAGGQGSLSSYNEQFF.

The chain is built from TRBV16 and TRBJ1-2, with no clear D. This CDR3 has 21 amino acids. Germline-derived CDR1 and CDR2 are KGHSY and FQNENV. With 2 bases removed from V and 1 base from J, the gap between germline ends came to 29 bases. Here the CDR3 reads CASSQTPLHPSFREINYGYTF. Written as DNA, the CDR3 is TGTGCCAGCAGCCAAACCCCACTACACCCCTCCTTCAGAGAAATTAACTATGGCTACACCTTC.

The chain employs TRBV3-1 (or the pseudogene TRBV3-2) and TRBJ1-1; D unclear. Germline V lookup: CDR1 LGHDT, CDR2 YNNKEL (reference sequence). This CDR3 has 15 amino acids. V lost 0 bases and J lost 1, with 9 bases in between. The CDR3: CASSQEWAGNTEAFF. CDR3 sequence (DNA): TGTGCCAGCAGCCAAGAGTGGGCAGGGAACACTGAAGCTTTCTTT.

The chain links TRBV11-1 to TRBJ2-1, with TRBD2 as a possible D gene (6 bases). The germline CDR1 and CDR2 sequences are SGHAT and FQDESV (reference sequence). The CDR3 totals 15 residues. Deletions cut 4 bases from V and 9 bases from J, with 19 bases between. DNA of the CDR3: TGTGCCAGCAGCTCTCAAAGTGGAGGGATCACTGAGCAGTTCTTC. The encoded protein is CASSSQSGGITEQFF. The complete variable domain, with remaining parts taken from reference TRBV11-1 and TRBJ2-1, reads EAEVAQSPRYKITEKSQAVAFWCDPISGHATLYWYRQILGQGPELLVQFQDESVVDDSQLPKDRFSAERLKGVDSTLKIQPAELGDSAMYLCASSSQSGGITEQFFGPGTRLTVL.

The chain employs TRBV6-1 and TRBJ2-5; 10 nucleotides agree with TRBD2. Germline values: CDR1 MNHNS, CDR2 SASEGT. The CDR3 spans 16 residues. Trimming cost V 4 bases and J 0 bases; bases outside gene matches: 5. CDR3 nucleotides: TGTGCCAGCAGTGTAAATAGCGGGGGGTACCAAGAGACCCAGTACTTC. It yields the protein CASSVNSGGYQETQYF.

The chain combines TRBV4-2 with TRBJ2-7; tentative D call: TRBD1 (7 bases). V lost 6 bases and J 5 bases, leaving 26 bases between the germline ends. Germline values: CDR1 LGHNA, CDR2 YNFKEQ. CDR3 size: 17 residues. DNA for the CDR3: TGTGCCAGCAGTTATACGACCCAGGGGGGCGTCTCAGACGAGCAGTACTTC. Its protein is CASSYTTQGGVSDEQYF.

The V call is TRBV19, the J call TRBJ2-5; D is unresolved. V shed 6 bases and J shed 2 bases, with 10 bases lying between them. Per germline, CDR1 LNHDA and CDR2 SQIVND (reference sequence). The CDR3 sequence is 13 residues long. Here the CDR3 DNA reads TGTGCCAGTAGGTACTCCGGTCAAGAGACCCAGTACTTC. It is translated as CASRYSGQETQYF.

This rearrangement joins TRBV19 to TRBJ1-5, with D maybe TRBD1 (6 bases). CDR3 length equals 15 residues. Deletions cut 2 bases from V and 6 bases from J, with 14 bases between. Germline CDR1 LNHDA, CDR2 SQIVND (reference sequence). CDR3 sequence reads: CASSILDRTGQPQHF. In DNA, the CDR3 is TGTGCCAGTAGTATATTAGACAGGACCGGTCAGCCCCAGCATTTT.

The chain combines TRBV9 with TRBJ1-2; no definite D call. The ends were cut back, 0 bases at V and 4 bases at J, with 13 bases in the middle. Per germline, CDR1 SGDLS and CDR2 YYNGEE. CDR3 length: 15 amino acids. The CDR3 nucleotides are TGTGCCAGCAGCGTAGAAGACTACAGCGGCTATGGCTACACCTTC. Protein: CASSVEDYSGYGYTF.

The rearrangement links TRBV21-1 to TRBJ1-1. TRBV21-1 is a pseudogene. The CDR3 has 13 amino acids. The CDR3 is CASSKAGGNHAFF. The CDR3 DNA reads as TGTGCCAGCAGCAAAGCGGGAGGGAACCACGCTTTCTTT.

DNA of the CDR3: TGTGCCAGCAGACCCAGGGGGACGAACACTGAAGCTTTCTTT. The encoded protein is CASRPRGTNTEAFF. The genes are TRBV3-1 (or the pseudogene TRBV3-2) and TRBJ1-1; 7 positions agree with TRBD1. The CDR3 consists of 14 residues. Germline V gene lookup returns CDR1 LGHDT and CDR2 YNNKEL (reference sequence). With V trimmed by 6 bases and J by 1 base, 5 bases remained unmatched.

The gene calls are TRBV5-5 and TRBJ1-5; the match to TRBD1 covers 7 bases. Germline assignment: CDR1 SGHKS and CDR2 YYEKEE (reference sequence). This CDR3 is built from 13 residues. The trim removed 4 bases at V and 6 bases at J, leaving 4 bases unmatched. CDR3: CASSPNRGQPQHF. CDR3 in DNA: TGTGCCAGCAGCCCGAACAGGGGTCAGCCCCAGCATTTT.

The rearrangement links TRBV3-1 (or the pseudogene TRBV3-2) to TRBJ2-7, with TRBD1 matching over 8 bases. V shed 4 bases and J 2 bases; nucleotides not matched to a gene: 7. The CDR3 has 15 amino acids. The V gene's germline CDR1 is LGHDT and CDR2 YNNKEL (reference sequence). The CDR3 DNA is TGTGCCAGCAGCCCCTTGACAGGGGTGGCCTACGAGCAGTACTTC. Translated, it gives CASSPLTGVAYEQYF.